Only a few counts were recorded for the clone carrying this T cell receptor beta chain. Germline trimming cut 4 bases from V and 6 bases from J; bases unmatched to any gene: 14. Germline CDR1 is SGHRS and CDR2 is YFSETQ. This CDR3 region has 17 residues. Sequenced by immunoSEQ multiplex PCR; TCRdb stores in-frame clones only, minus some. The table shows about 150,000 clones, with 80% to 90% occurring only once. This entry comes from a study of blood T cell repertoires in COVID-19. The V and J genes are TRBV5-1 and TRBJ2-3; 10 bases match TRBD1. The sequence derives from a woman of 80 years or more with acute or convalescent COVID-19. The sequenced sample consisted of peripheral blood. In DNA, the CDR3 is TGCGCCAGCAGCGATATGGACAGGGGGTATTCTAAGGATACGCAGTATTTT. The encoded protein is CASSDMDRGYSKDTQYF. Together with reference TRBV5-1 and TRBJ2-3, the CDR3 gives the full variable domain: KAGVTQTPRYLIKTRGQQVTLSCSPISGHRSVSWYQQTPGQGLQFLFEYFSETQRNKGNFPGRFSGRQFSNSRSEMNVSTLELGDSALYLCASSDMDRGYSKDTQYFGPGTRLTVL.